The 14 T cell receptor beta chains below come from one sample, sequenced in a study of cytomegalovirus exposure and HLA in healthy donors. The PCR had 60 Vbeta and 13 Jbeta primers. Assay: immunoSEQ multiplex PCR; the TCRdb copy retains only in-frame clones and omits some. The data contain 120,000 or so clones, 60% to 85% of them singletons. Material for sequencing was PBMCs. The receptors stem from a woman in her 40s in good health and CMV-seropositive.

The rearrangement uses TRBV14 and TRBJ1-1; D is possibly TRBD1 (6 bases). The germline CDR1 and CDR2 sequences are SGHDN and FVKESK. CDR3 size: 14 residues. The V end lost 4 bases, the J end lost 3 bases, and 12 bases lay between the germline ends. The CDR3, as DNA: TGTGCCAGCAGCCTATATAGGGGGTACACTGAAGCTTTCTTT. Protein product: CASSLYRGYTEAFF.

This clone appeared a few times. This chain uses TRBV10-3 with TRBJ2-1; possible D gene TRBD1, 5 bases. The CDR3 extends over 11 amino acids. V was trimmed by 10 bases and J by 7 bases, leaving 11 bases between them. Germline assignment: CDR1 ENHRY and CDR2 SYGVKD. The CDR3, as DNA: TGTGCCACCCCGGACACAAATGAGCAGTTCTTC. It yields the protein CATPDTNEQFF.

The CDR3 reads CASSYSPVRPQHF. CDR3 sequence (DNA): TGTGCCAGCAGTTACTCGCCAGTAAGGCCCCAGCATTTT. V gene TRBV6-5 combines with J gene TRBJ1-5; D unclear. CDR1 is MNHEY and CDR2 is SVGAGI in the germline V gene. The CDR3 sequence is 13 residues long. Trimming cost V 0 bases and J 9 bases, with 9 bases left between them.

This sequence joins TRBV10-3 and TRBJ2-7, with a possible D match to TRBD2 (5 bases). The germline CDR1 and CDR2 sequences are ENHRY and SYGVKD. V shed 10 bases and J shed 2 bases, with 15 bases lying between them. The CDR3 runs 13 residues. CDR3 amino acids: CATEADPPYEQYF. The CDR3 DNA reads TGTGCCACAGAAGCGGACCCACCCTACGAGCAGTACTTC.

The rearrangement joins TRBV7-2 to TRBJ2-5; TRBD1 agrees at 9 bases. The V gene end was trimmed by 4 bases and the J gene end by 1 base; junction bases not matched to a gene: 4. The CDR3 length is 15 residues. Germline CDR1 is SGHTA and CDR2 is FQGNSA. The CDR3: CASSSQGQGQETQYF. CDR3 nucleotide sequence: TGTGCCAGCAGCTCACAGGGACAGGGCCAAGAGACCCAGTACTTC.

The CDR3 DNA follows: TGTGCCAGCACCTGGACTAGCGGGAGATCCGGCGAGCAGTACTTC. Translating it yields CASTWTSGRSGEQYF. The chain links TRBV27 to TRBJ2-7; TRBD2 agrees at 13 bases. The CDR3 consists of 15 residues. Per the germline V gene, CDR1 is MNHEY and CDR2 is SMNVEV (reference sequence). The V segment lost 7 bases and the J segment 6 bases; nucleotides outside the gene matches: 9.

The J gene is TRBJ2-3, the V gene TRBV7-9, with 12 positions matching TRBD2. The germline CDR1 and CDR2 sequences are SEHNR and FQNEAQ (reference sequence). V trimming: 2 bases; J trimming: 2 bases; junction bases outside the gene matches: 11. The CDR3 consists of 19 residues. The DNA for the CDR3 is TGTGCCAGCAGCTTAATAGTCACTAGCGGGAGGAGTAACACAGATACGCAGTATTTT. Translation gives CASSLIVTSGRSNTDTQYF.

This chain connects TRBV27 to TRBJ2-3; 8 positions agree with TRBD2. V shed 2 bases, J shed 0 bases, and the junction held 4 bases outside the gene matches. Germline V gene lookup returns CDR1 MNHEY and CDR2 SMNVEV (reference sequence). The CDR3 consists of 16 residues. Here the CDR3 reads CASSLLASGSTDTQYF. CDR3 nucleotide sequence: TGTGCCAGCAGTTTACTGGCTAGCGGGAGCACAGATACGCAGTATTTT.

The chain recombines TRBV13 with TRBJ2-7; TRBD1 matches 8 bases. V lost 10 bases to trimming and J lost 4 bases; unmatched junction nucleotides: 15. The CDR3 spans 15 residues. Germline CDR1 PRHDT, CDR2 FYEKMQ (reference sequence). CDR3 DNA sequence: TGTGCCACCAACAAGGCCGGACAGGGACCATACGAGCAGTACTTC. Residues: CATNKAGQGPYEQYF.

The V and J genes are TRBV19 and TRBJ1-4; no definite D call. CDR3 size: 14 residues. Germline CDR1 LNHDA, CDR2 SQIVND (reference sequence). V was cut by 1 base and J by 10 bases, with 13 bases left in between. CDR3 nucleotides: TGTGCCAGTAGTATAGGAGCCCAAATCGTAAAACTGTTTTTT. This translates into CASSIGAQIVKLFF.

This clone was found a few times. The chain recombines TRBV6-1 with TRBJ1-2, with D possibly TRBD1 on 6 matching bases. The length of the CDR3 is 13 residues. V shed 7 bases and J shed 1 base, with 10 bases lying between them. Per the germline V gene, CDR1 is MNHNS and CDR2 is SASEGT. CDR3 DNA: TGTGCCAGCAACAGGGAAGTTAACTATGGCTACACCTTC. Translation gives CASNREVNYGYTF.

This rearrangement joins TRBV4-2 to TRBJ1-6; 7 nucleotides align to TRBD1. CDR3 length: 16 residues. V shed 0 bases, J shed 7 bases, and the junction held 6 bases outside the gene matches. The germline V gene encodes CDR1 LGHNA and CDR2 YNFKEQ. The CDR3 spells CASSQDRGQLNSPLHF. The CDR3 DNA reads as TGTGCCAGCAGCCAAGATAGGGGACAGCTAAATTCACCCCTCCACTTT.

The rearrangement uses TRBV9 and TRBJ2-2; perhaps TRBD1 as D (6 bases). This CDR3 has 15 amino acids. Per germline, CDR1 SGDLS and CDR2 YYNGEE. V lost 3 bases to trimming and J lost 1 base, with 10 bases between them. The CDR3 DNA reads TGTGCCAGCAGCGCGACAGGTTTGAACACCGGGGAGCTGTTTTTT. Translation: CASSATGLNTGELFF.

This rearrangement joins TRBV5-4 to TRBJ1-2; 7 bases agree with TRBD1. The CDR3 sequence is 18 residues long. Germline V lookup: CDR1 SGHNT, CDR2 YYREEE (reference sequence). The V and J ends lost 1 base and 0 bases, in that order; junction bases with no gene match: 12. The CDR3 loop reads CASSLWGDSYASNYGYTF. CDR3 nucleotides: TGTGCCAGCAGCTTGTGGGGGGACAGTTACGCTTCTAACTATGGCTACACCTTC.